The 15 T cell receptor beta chains below come from one sample, sequenced in a study of OX40 agonist ivuxolimab in advanced cancers. Assay used: immunoSEQ multiplex PCR; TCRdb lists only in-frame clones, some missing. The sample consists of about 50,000 clones, about 80% of them appearing once. This sample comprised CD4+ or CD8+ T cells sorted from blood, obtained in a trial of the OX40 agonist ivuxolimab. These receptors came from an adult with an advanced solid tumor such as melanoma, head and neck, liver or kidney cancer.

A single count supports this clone. The rearrangement joins TRBV7-9 to TRBJ2-7; 9 nucleotides align to TRBD1. Germline trimming cut 5 bases from V and 0 bases from J; bases unmatched to any gene: 5. Germline lookup yields CDR1 SEHNR and CDR2 FQNEAQ (reference sequence). The CDR3 has 15 residues. This CDR3 reads CASSPRTGDSYEQYF. For the CDR3, the DNA is TGTGCCAGCAGCCCCCGGACAGGGGACTCCTACGAGCAGTACTTC.

The rearrangement uses TRBV7-2 and TRBJ2-2; D may be TRBD1 or TRBD2 (6 bases each). The CDR3 spans 15 residues. Germline V CDR1 and CDR2: SGHTA, FQGNSA. The V gene lost 1 base and the J gene lost 6 bases, with 12 bases spanning the gap. The DNA for the CDR3 is TGTGCCAGCAGCTTAGTTGGGGGGCGGGCCGGGGAGCTGTTTTTT. Translation gives CASSLVGGRAGELFF.

The chain couples TRBV5-1 to TRBJ1-2; TRBD1 matches at 11 bases. J lost 5 bases, V lost 4 bases, and 7 bases had no gene match. CDR1 SGHRS and CDR2 YFSETQ come from the germline V gene. The CDR3 totals 15 residues. This chain's CDR3 is CASSPGQGAGYGYTF. The CDR3 DNA follows: TGCGCCAGCAGCCCTGGACAGGGGGCAGGATATGGCTACACCTTC.

This clone was counted only a few times. The chain couples TRBV27 to TRBJ1-5, with D perhaps matching TRBD1 (5 bases). The CDR3 is 16 amino acids. The germline CDR1 and CDR2 sequences are MNHEY and SMNVEV (reference sequence). V lost 9 bases and J lost 3, with 21 bases in between. The CDR3 region is CASKERPGQNNQPQHF. As DNA, the CDR3 is TGTGCCAGTAAAGAACGGCCGGGGCAGAACAATCAGCCCCAGCATTTT.

The chain links TRBV6-1 to TRBJ2-7; D is unclear. The CDR3 consists of 11 residues. V lost 6 bases, J lost 6 bases, and 9 bases lay in between. From germline, CDR1 is MNHNS and CDR2 SASEGT. CDR3 in amino acids: CASRRLTEQYF. The CDR3 DNA reads TGTGCCAGCAGGCGACTGACCGAGCAGTACTTC.

The V call is TRBV27, the J call TRBJ2-1; 8 bases fit TRBD2. Germline trimming cut 3 bases from V and 7 bases from J; bases unmatched to any gene: 2. Germline assignment: CDR1 MNHEY and CDR2 SMNVEV (reference sequence). The CDR3 sequence is 13 residues long. CDR3 amino acids: CASSFRGGNEQFF. CDR3 coding DNA: TGTGCCAGCAGTTTCCGGGGGGGGAATGAGCAGTTCTTC.

The rearrangement uses TRBV5-1 and TRBJ2-3, with 9 bases fitting TRBD1. The CDR3 length is 14 residues. CDR1 SGHRS and CDR2 YFSETQ come from the germline V gene. V lost 4 bases and J lost 4; bases outside the gene matches: 4. The CDR3 DNA is TGCGCCAGCAGCCCCCGGACAGGGGCAGATACGCAGTATTTT. Translating it yields CASSPRTGADTQYF.

This clone has a handful of counts. The V and J genes are TRBV6-5 and TRBJ2-1, with a tentative D call TRBD2 (6 bases). The germline V gene encodes CDR1 MNHEY and CDR2 SVGAGI. The CDR3 length is 15 residues. V dropped 6 bases and J dropped 6 bases, with 18 bases sitting between them. The CDR3 protein is CASSLAQAGSNEQFF. CDR3 coding DNA: TGTGCCAGCAGCCTAGCTCAGGCGGGGTCCAATGAGCAGTTCTTC.

This clone was observed once. The chain uses TRBV14 and TRBJ2-6; D gene unclear. The germline V gene has CDR1 SGHDN and CDR2 FVKESK. Trimming removed 0 bases at V and 2 bases at J, with 5 bases between. This CDR3 spans 15 amino acids. CDR3 nucleotides: TGTGCCAGCAGCCAAGATGGGACTGGGGCCAACGTCCTGACTTTC. Its translation: CASSQDGTGANVLTF.

The gene calls are TRBV28 and TRBJ2-1; D is possibly TRBD1 or TRBD2 (5 bases each). Trimming cost V 7 bases and J 2 bases, with 15 bases left between them. Germline V gene lookup returns CDR1 MDHEN and CDR2 SYDVKM. The length of the CDR3 is 15 residues. The CDR3, as DNA: TGTGCCAGCACTCTTTCGGGACGCACCTACAATGAGCAGTTCTTC. It codes for CASTLSGRTYNEQFF.

The chain links TRBV11-3 to TRBJ1-3, with TRBD1 identical over 7 bases. Losses at the gene ends were 4 bases for V and 8 bases for J; bases not matched to a gene: 11. CDR1 and CDR2 (germline): SGHNT, YENEEA. The CDR3 has 15 amino acids. The CDR3 reads CASSSGQPGADTIYF. CDR3 bases: TGTGCCAGCAGCTCGGGACAGCCGGGGGCAGACACCATATATTTT.

The chain couples TRBV5-6 to TRBJ1-4; 7 bases agree with TRBD1. Losses at the gene ends were 4 bases for V and 2 bases for J; bases not matched to a gene: 8. The CDR3 spans 16 residues. Germline V gene sequence: CDR1 SGHDT, CDR2 YYEEEE. The CDR3 bases are TGTGCCAGCAGCCGGAAGGACAGGAGCACTAATGAAAAACTGTTTTTT. This gives the protein CASSRKDRSTNEKLFF.

The V call is TRBV28, the J call TRBJ2-1; TRBD2 agrees at 12 bases. CDR1 MDHEN and CDR2 SYDVKM come from the germline V gene. CDR3 size: 14 residues. Trimming at V came to 10 bases and at J to 6 bases, leaving 7 bases not matched to a gene. CDR3 residues: CAITSSGGANEQFF. The CDR3 nucleotides are TGTGCCATCACCTCTAGCGGGGGGGCCAATGAGCAGTTCTTC.

To note about this clone: The identical CDR3 is also encoded by other nucleotide sequences in the sample. V usage is TRBV7-9 and J usage is TRBJ1-3, with no clear D. Germline values: CDR1 SEHNR, CDR2 FQNEAQ (reference sequence). CDR3 length: 14 residues. Trimming took 0 bases from V and 4 from J, leaving 7 bases between them. The CDR3 region has the DNA TGTGCCAGCAGCTTAGCAGGGTCGGGAAACACCATATATTTT. It translates to CASSLAGSGNTIYF. The whole variable domain, filled in from reference TRBV7-9 and TRBJ1-3, reads DTGVSQNPRHKITKRGQNVTFRCDPISEHNRLYWYRQTLGQGPEFLTYFQNEAQLEKSRLLSDRFSAERPKGSFSTLEIQRTEQGDSAMYLCASSLAGSGNTIYFGEGSWLTVV.

This chain uses TRBV9 with TRBJ2-3; D remains ambiguous. Trimming took 0 bases from V and 2 from J, leaving 10 bases between them. The CDR3 has 15 amino acids. Germline values: CDR1 SGDLS, CDR2 YYNGEE. The CDR3 DNA follows: TGTGCCAGCAGCGTAGGGGCGGCAAACACAGATACGCAGTATTTT. This translates into CASSVGAANTDTQYF.